Listed here are 9 T cell receptor beta chains from one sample, sequenced in a study of blood T cell repertoires in COVID-19. Generated by immunoSEQ multiplex PCR, the TCRdb table keeps only in-frame clones and is missing some. The sample lists hundreds of thousands of clones; roughly 85% were seen once. Sequenced: peripheral blood. The receptors derive from a woman aged 18-29 years with acute or convalescent COVID-19.

The J gene is TRBJ1-2, the V gene TRBV28; D is possibly TRBD1 (5 bases). V was trimmed by 3 bases and J by 11 bases, leaving 16 bases between them. The germline gives CDR1 MDHEN, CDR2 SYDVKM. CDR3 length equals 13 residues. The CDR3 bases are TGTGCCAGCAGTTTCTTGGGGCAGGGCGGATACACCTTC. It encodes CASSFLGQGGYTF.

V usage is TRBV24-1 and J usage is TRBJ1-5, with 9 bases fitting TRBD1. CDR1 and CDR2 from the germline V gene are KGHDR and SFDVKD. V lost 4 bases, J lost 12 bases, and 9 bases stayed unmatched. CDR3 length: 14 residues. The chain's CDR3 is CATSESTGGVVQHF. The CDR3 DNA reads as TGTGCCACCAGTGAATCGACAGGGGGGGTAGTCCAGCATTTT.

V is TRBV7-9 and J is TRBJ1-6; a possible D gene is TRBD1 (5 bases). Trimming took off 2 bases at V and 7 bases at J, with 9 bases between the two ends. The germline CDR1 and CDR2 sequences are SEHNR and FQNEAQ (reference sequence). This CDR3 spans 14 amino acids. Here the CDR3 DNA reads TGTGCCAGCAGCTTATTAGGGGTCAATTCACCCCTCCACTTT. It is translated as CASSLLGVNSPLHF. Complete variable domain (other parts from reference TRBV7-9 and TRBJ1-6): DTGVSQNPRHKITKRGQNVTFRCDPISEHNRLYWYRQTLGQGPEFLTYFQNEAQLEKSRLLSDRFSAERPKGSFSTLEIQRTEQGDSAMYLCASSLLGVNSPLHFGNGTRLTVT.

The CDR3 protein is CASSYTPGQGFGGESPLHF. DNA for the CDR3: TGTGCCAGCAGCTACACCCCGGGACAGGGATTTGGGGGAGAGTCACCCCTCCACTTT. This sequence joins TRBV7-3 and TRBJ1-6; TRBD1 aligns across 9 bases. The V gene's germline CDR1 is SGHTA and CDR2 FQGTGA. The J segment lost 10 bases and the V segment lost 4 bases, leaving 20 bases of the junction unmatched. The CDR3 runs to 19 residues.

V gene TRBV6-4 combines with J gene TRBJ1-4; the D gene is possibly TRBD1 (5 bases). The CDR3 is made up of 12 amino acids. The germline gives CDR1 MRHNA, CDR2 SNTAGT. Trimming cost V 10 bases and J 7 bases, with 13 bases left between them. CDR3 nucleotide sequence: TGTGCCACCGGAGGGGACGGTGAAAAACTGTTTTTT. Translating gives CATGGDGEKLFF.

This chain connects TRBV6-5 to TRBJ2-7; 9 bases match TRBD2. Germline-derived CDR1 and CDR2 are MNHEY and SVGAGI. V was clipped by 5 bases and J by 7 bases; unmatched bases: 12. CDR3 length equals 15 residues. Here the CDR3 DNA reads TGTGCCAGCAGTACCGTTAGCGGGAGCGCGGGGGAGCAGTACTTC. It encodes CASSTVSGSAGEQYF.

A few counts support this clone. This chain uses TRBV6-5 with TRBJ2-7, with D tentatively TRBD1 (5 bases). In germline, CDR1 is MNHEY, CDR2 SVGAGI. The V end was cut by 6 bases, the J end by 9 bases, with 24 bases between. There are 15 residues in the CDR3. The CDR3 loop reads CASSPELRVARGQYF. CDR3 nucleotide sequence: TGTGCCAGCAGCCCCGAGCTCAGGGTCGCACGCGGGCAGTACTTC.

For the CDR3, the DNA is TGTGCCAGCAGCTTGGAAGGGGCAGGGGAACTGAACACTGAAGCTTTCTTT. It yields the protein CASSLEGAGELNTEAFF. The J gene is TRBJ1-1, the V gene TRBV11-2; D possibly corresponds to TRBD1 (6 bases). From germline, CDR1 is SGHAT and CDR2 FQNNGV. V was trimmed by 3 bases and J by 0 bases, leaving 17 bases between them. This CDR3 is built from 17 residues.

This sequence joins TRBV28 and TRBJ2-7; 7 nucleotides match TRBD1. The CDR3 is made up of 15 amino acids. J gave up 2 bases and V 6 bases, and 10 bases lay outside the gene matches. Germline CDR1 MDHEN, CDR2 SYDVKM. The CDR3 here is CASSPTRDSAYEQYF. For the CDR3, the DNA is TGTGCCAGCAGCCCAACCCGGGACAGCGCCTACGAGCAGTACTTC. Looking up the rest from reference TRBV28 and TRBJ2-7 gives the full variable domain: DVKVTQSSRYLVKRTGEKVFLECVQDMDHENMFWYRQDPGLGLRLIYFSYDVKMKEKGDIPEGYSVSREKKERFSLILESASTNQTSMYLCASSPTRDSAYEQYFGPGTRLTVT.